The present T cell receptor (beta chain) was sequenced within a study of type 1 regulatory T cells (dated by TCRdb to about 2021). Study-level background: An in vitro protocol by which a Tr1-enriched, alloantigen-specific CD4 T cell product named T-allo10 was generated was characterized in the study. T-allo10 was being tested clinically in patients with hematological malignancies who were undergoing allogeneic hematopoietic stem cell transplantation.

This clonotype came up a few times. Its target antigen remains unknown. There are no base qualities to consult, and no much larger clone falls within one base. Instrument used: Illumina MiSeq. Using fastp trimming at Q25 and MiXCR clonotype assembly, TCRdb reanalyzed the public sequencing data and kept in-frame beta chains. Every distinct CDR3 protein forms one entry, paired with its most common genes and DNA. Across this sample there are about 97,000 distinct CDR3 sequences, with around a third seen only once. The ten most abundant clones make up 2% to 2.5% of the sample. The receptor was isolated from a human donor in good health. The sample was CD4+ T cells, either the whole sample or a sorted fraction (not recorded which).

The DNA reads TGTGCCAGCAGCTTGAACAGGGGGAAGGGTGAAGCTTTCTTT. This yields the protein CASSLNRGKGEAFF. In this chain, TRBV5-5 is recombined with TRBJ1-1; 8 central bases correspond to TRBD1. The germline V end is reduced by 1 base and the J end by 7 bases; junction bases left unmatched: 6. Including cysteine and phenylalanine, the CDR3 has 14 amino acids. Only the CDR3 part of the read is kept: 42 bases, read in frame from the first base. Taken from the germline V gene (reference sequence), the CDR1 and CDR2 loops are SGHKS and YYEKEE.